This T cell receptor (beta chain) is drawn from a study of T-cell reconstitution after alpha-beta-depleted transplantation in children. Preparation of the TCRbeta library used unique molecular identifiers. TCRdb reprocessed the PCR reads with MiXCR, giving one entry per CDR3 protein. The sample contains 500,000 or so distinct CDR3 sequences, approximately 30% of which appear only once. Trimming took 2 bases from V and 7 from J; bases not matched to a gene: 4. The CDR3 covers 13 residues. CDR1 is GTSNPN and CDR2 is SVGIG in the germline V gene (reference sequence). V gene TRBV30 combines with J gene TRBJ1-5, with TRBD1 matching over 8 bases. The origin of this receptor is a human donor who donated a stem cell graft to a child with aplastic anemia. The starting material was PBMCs from the stem cell graft donor, obtained from the stem cell graft. CDR3 protein: CAWSRTGRQPQHF. DNA of the CDR3: TGTGCCTGGAGTAGGACAGGGCGGCAGCCCCAGCATTTT.